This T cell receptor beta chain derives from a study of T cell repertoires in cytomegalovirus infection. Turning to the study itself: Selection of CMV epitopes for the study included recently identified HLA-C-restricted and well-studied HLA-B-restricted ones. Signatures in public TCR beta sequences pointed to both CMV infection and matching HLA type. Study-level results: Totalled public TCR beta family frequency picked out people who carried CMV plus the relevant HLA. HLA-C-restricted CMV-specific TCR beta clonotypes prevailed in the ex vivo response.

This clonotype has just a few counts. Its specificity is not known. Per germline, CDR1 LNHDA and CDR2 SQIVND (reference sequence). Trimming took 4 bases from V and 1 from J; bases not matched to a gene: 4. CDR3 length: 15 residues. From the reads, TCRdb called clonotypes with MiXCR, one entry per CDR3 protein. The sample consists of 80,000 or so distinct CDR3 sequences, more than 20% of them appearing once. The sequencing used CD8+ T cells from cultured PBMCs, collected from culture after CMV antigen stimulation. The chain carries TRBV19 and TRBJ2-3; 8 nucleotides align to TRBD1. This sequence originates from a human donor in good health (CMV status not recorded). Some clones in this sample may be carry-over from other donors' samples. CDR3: CASSTRGLGTDTQYF. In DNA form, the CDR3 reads TGTGCCAGTAGTACCAGGGGGCTGGGCACAGATACGCAGTATTTT.